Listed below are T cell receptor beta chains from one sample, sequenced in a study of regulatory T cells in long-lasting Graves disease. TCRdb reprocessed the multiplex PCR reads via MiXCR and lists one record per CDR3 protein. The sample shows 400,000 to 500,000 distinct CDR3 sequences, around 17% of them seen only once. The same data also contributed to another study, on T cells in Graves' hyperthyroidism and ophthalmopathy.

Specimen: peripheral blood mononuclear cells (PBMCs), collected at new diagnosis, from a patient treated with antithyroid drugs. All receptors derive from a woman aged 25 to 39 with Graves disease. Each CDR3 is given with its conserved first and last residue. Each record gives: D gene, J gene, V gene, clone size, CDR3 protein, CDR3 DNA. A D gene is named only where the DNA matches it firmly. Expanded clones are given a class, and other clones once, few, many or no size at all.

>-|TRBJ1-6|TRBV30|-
CAWRIEQGRGSPLHF
TGTGCCTGGAGAATAGAACAGGGCAGGGGTTCACCCCTCCACTTT
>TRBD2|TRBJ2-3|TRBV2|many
CASLNSGSGTDTQYF
TGTGCCAGCTTGAATAGCGGGAGTGGGACAGATACGCAGTATTTT
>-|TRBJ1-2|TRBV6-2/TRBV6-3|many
CASSLTGTSYGYTF
TGTGCCAGCAGTTTAACCGGGACCTCCTATGGCTACACCTTC
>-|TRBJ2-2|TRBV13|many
CASSSTGKTPGELFF
TGTGCCAGCAGTTCAACAGGGAAAACACCGGGGGAGCTGTTTTTT
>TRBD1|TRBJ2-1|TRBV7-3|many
CASSPGQSYNEQFF
TGTGCCAGCAGCCCGGGACAGTCCTACAATGAGCAGTTCTTC
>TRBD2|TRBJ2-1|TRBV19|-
CASTTIRLAGGPNEQFF
TGTGCCAGTACTACCATAAGACTAGCGGGAGGGCCTAATGAGCAGTTCTTC
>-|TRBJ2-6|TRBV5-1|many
CASSSRGTGSGGANVLTF
TGCGCCAGCAGCTCCCGCGGGACGGGGAGTGGTGGGGCCAACGTCCTGACTTTC
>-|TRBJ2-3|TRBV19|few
CASSLQRSSTDTQYF
TGTGCCAGTAGTTTACAGCGATCGAGCACAGATACGCAGTATTTT
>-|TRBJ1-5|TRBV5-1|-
CASRMGLFGQPQHF
TGCGCCAGCAGGATGGGACTTTTCGGGCAGCCCCAGCATTTT
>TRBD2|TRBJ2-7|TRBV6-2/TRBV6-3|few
CASSSSGSDEQYF
TGTGCCAGCAGTTCTAGCGGGAGTGACGAGCAGTACTTC
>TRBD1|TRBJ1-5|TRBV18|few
CASSPTGTGGNQPQHF
TGTGCCAGCTCACCTACCGGGACAGGGGGCAATCAGCCCCAGCATTTT
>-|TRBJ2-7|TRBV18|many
CASSPPDRSSYEQYF
TGTGCCAGCTCACCACCAGACAGGAGCTCCTACGAGCAGTACTTC
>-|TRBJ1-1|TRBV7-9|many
CASSLIQGDGTEAFF
TGTGCCAGCAGCTTAATTCAGGGCGATGGCACTGAAGCTTTCTTT
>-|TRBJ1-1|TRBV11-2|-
CASSLESGGEAFF
TGTGCCAGCAGCTTAGAATCTGGGGGAGAAGCTTTCTTT
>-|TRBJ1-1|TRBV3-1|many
CASSQDRWGMDTEAFF
TGTGCCAGCAGCCAAGATCGGTGGGGAATGGACACTGAAGCTTTCTTT
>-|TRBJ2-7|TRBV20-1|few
CSARTDKGSYEQYF
TGCAGTGCCAGGACGGACAAAGGCTCCTACGAGCAGTACTTC
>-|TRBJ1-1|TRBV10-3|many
CAISGTVKSEAFF
TGTGCCATCAGTGGGACAGTGAAATCTGAAGCTTTCTTT
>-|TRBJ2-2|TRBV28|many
CASSSPGLNTGELFF
TGTGCCAGCAGTTCTCCGGGACTTAACACCGGGGAGCTGTTTTTT
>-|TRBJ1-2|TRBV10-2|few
CASSGGQGYYYGYTF
TGCGCCAGCAGTGGGGGGCAGGGTTACTACTATGGCTACACCTTC
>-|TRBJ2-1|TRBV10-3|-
CAISGTSNNEQFF
TGTGCCATCAGTGGGACCTCAAACAATGAGCAGTTCTTC
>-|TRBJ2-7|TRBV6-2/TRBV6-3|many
CASSYSGSYEQYF
TGTGCCAGCAGTTACTCAGGCAGCTACGAGCAGTACTTC
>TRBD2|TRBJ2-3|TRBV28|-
CASNSGSQADTQYF
TGTGCCAGCAACAGCGGGAGTCAGGCAGATACGCAGTATTTT
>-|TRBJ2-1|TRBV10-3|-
CAISDHNEQFF
TGTGCCATCAGTGACCACAATGAGCAGTTCTTC
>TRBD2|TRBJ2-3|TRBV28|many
CASRPRAGGPVTDTQYF
TGTGCCAGCAGACCCCGCGCGGGAGGGCCGGTCACAGATACGCAGTATTTT
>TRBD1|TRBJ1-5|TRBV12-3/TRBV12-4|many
CASRRQGEWQPQHF
TGTGCCAGCCGGAGACAGGGCGAGTGGCAGCCCCAGCATTTT
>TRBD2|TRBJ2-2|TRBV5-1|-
CASSLPSGRATGELFF
TGCGCCAGCAGTTTACCTAGCGGGAGGGCGACCGGGGAGCTGTTTTTT
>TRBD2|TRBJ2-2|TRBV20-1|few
CSAREGGLAGVQWYLPGELFF
TGCAGTGCTAGAGAGGGAGGGCTAGCGGGAGTTCAATGGTATCTTCCCGGGGAGCTGTTTTTT
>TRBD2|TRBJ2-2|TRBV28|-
CASSLPGLAGGALNTGELFF
TGTGCCAGCAGTTTACCAGGACTAGCGGGAGGGGCACTGAACACCGGGGAGCTGTTTTTT
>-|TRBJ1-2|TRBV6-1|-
CASSKGRTSNYGYTF
TGTGCCAGCAGTAAGGGACGGACCTCTAACTATGGCTACACCTTC
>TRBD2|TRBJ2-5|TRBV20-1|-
CSGNSGGAAETQYF
TGCAGTGGGAATAGCGGGGGGGCGGCAGAGACCCAGTACTTC
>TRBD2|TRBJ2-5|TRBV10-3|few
CAISDITSGSQTQYF
TGTGCCATCAGTGATATCACTAGCGGGAGCCAGACCCAGTACTTC
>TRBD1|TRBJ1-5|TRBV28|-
CASSLPRGRDNQPQHF
TGTGCCAGCAGTTTACCCAGGGGGCGCGACAATCAGCCCCAGCATTTT
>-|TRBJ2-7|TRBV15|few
CATSITGVLYEQYF
TGTGCCACCAGCATCACGGGGGTCCTATACGAGCAGTACTTC
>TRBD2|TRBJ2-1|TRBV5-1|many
CASSSVGAGGPGEQFF
TGCGCCAGCAGCTCCGTCGGTGCGGGAGGGCCCGGGGAGCAGTTCTTC
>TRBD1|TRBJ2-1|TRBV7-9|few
CASSLGFWDRGGGGRNEQFF
TGTGCCAGCAGCTTAGGATTTTGGGACAGGGGTGGCGGTGGCCGAAATGAGCAGTTCTTC
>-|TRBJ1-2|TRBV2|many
CASSVPQGPSRGGYTF
TGTGCCAGCAGTGTACCGCAGGGGCCCTCGAGAGGAGGCTACACCTTC